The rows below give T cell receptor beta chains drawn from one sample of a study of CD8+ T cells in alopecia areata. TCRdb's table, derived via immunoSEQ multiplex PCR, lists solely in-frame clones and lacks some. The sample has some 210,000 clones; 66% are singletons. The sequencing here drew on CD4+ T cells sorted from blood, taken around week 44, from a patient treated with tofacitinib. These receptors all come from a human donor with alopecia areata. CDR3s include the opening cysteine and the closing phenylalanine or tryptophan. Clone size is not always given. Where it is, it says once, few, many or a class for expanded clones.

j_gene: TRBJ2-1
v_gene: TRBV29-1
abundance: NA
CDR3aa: CSVDSTSEQFF

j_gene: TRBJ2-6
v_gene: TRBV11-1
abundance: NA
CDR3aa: CASSFSSSSGANVLTF

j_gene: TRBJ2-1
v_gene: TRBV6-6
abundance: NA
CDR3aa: CASRHANNEQFF

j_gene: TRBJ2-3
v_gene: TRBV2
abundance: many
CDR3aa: CASRGRDRATDTQYF

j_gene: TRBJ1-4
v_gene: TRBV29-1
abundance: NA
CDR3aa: CSVGQVNEKLFF

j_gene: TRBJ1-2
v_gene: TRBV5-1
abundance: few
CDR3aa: CASSLDRAGYGYTF

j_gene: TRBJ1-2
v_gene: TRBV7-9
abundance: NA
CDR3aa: CASSLTGYGYTF

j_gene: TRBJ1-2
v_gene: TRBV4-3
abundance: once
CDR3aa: CASSQDGDSYGYTF

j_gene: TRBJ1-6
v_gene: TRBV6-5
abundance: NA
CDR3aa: CASTVQGALNSPLHF

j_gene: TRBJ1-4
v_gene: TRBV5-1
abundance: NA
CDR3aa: CASSLAVDEKLFF

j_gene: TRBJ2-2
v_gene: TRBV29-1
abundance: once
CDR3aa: CSVGAGGLRNTGELFF

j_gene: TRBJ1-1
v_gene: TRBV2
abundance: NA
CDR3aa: CARSTKTNTEAFF

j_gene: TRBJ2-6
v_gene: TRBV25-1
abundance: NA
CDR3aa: CASSGAGGANVLTF

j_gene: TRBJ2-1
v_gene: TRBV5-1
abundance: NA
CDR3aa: CASSSGQWDNEQFF

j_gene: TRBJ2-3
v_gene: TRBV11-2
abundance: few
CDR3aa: CASSLVSDTQYF

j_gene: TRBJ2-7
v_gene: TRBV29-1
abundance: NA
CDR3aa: CSVVRQGRPYEQYF

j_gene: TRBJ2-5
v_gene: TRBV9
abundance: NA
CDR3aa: CASSVGQGRGQETQYF

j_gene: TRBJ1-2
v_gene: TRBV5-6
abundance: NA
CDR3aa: CASSIWTATTGYTF

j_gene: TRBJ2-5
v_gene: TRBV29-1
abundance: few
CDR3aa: CSVRGRVSETQYF

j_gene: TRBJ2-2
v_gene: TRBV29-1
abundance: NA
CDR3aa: CSVVKGSNTGELFF

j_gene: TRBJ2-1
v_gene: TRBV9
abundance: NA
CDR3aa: CASSVGAGRENEQFF

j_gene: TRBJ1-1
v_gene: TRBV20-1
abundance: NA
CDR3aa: CSATDRARAFF

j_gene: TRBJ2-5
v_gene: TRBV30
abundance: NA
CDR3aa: CAWNGQGGETQYF

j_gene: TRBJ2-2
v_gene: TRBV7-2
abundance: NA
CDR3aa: CASSRDPIDANTGELFF

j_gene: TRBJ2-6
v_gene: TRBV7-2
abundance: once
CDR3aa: CASSLFGQGGGGANVLTF

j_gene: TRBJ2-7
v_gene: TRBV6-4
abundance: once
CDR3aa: CASRMTGGYEQYF

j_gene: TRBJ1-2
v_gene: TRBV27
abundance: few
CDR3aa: CASSLREPGVGYGYTF

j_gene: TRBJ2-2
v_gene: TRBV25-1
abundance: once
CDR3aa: CASSDPPGQGAGELFF

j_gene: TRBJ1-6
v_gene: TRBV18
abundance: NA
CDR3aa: CASSRTEKNSPLHF

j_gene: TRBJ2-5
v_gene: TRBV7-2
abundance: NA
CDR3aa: CASSPTGSGETQYF

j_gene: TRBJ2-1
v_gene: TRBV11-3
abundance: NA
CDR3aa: CASSLAAWDEQFF

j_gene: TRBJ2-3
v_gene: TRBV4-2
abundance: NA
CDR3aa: CASSHTSDTDTQYF

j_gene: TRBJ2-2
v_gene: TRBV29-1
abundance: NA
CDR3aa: CSVGGDYTGELFF

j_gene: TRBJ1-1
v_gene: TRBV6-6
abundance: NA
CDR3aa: CASRGGIDTEAFF

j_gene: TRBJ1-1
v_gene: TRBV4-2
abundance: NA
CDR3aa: CASSQPGTGNTEAFF

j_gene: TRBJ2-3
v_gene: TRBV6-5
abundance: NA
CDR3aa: CASSFGTAPTTDTQYF

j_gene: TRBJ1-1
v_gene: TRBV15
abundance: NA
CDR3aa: CATAVKGSTEAFF

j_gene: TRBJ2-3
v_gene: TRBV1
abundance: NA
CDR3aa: CTANCGSTDTQYF

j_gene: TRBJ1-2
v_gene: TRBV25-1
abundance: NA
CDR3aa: CASSRAGAGVDGYTF

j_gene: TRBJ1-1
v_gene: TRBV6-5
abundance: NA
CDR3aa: CASSRRDRNTEAFF